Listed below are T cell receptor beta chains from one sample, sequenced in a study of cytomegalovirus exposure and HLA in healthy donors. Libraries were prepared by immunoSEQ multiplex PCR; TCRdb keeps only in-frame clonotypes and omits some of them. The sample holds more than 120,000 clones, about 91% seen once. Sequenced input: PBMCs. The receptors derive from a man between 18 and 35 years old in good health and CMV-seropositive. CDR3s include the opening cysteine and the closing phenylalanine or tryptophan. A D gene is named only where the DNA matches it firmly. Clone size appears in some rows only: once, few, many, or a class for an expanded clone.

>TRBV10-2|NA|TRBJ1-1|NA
CASNQAQTEAFF
TGCGCCAGCAACCAAGCCCAAACTGAAGCTTTCTTT
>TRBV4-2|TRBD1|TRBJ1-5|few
CASSFTGTDNQPQHF
TGTGCCAGCAGCTTCACCGGGACAGACAATCAGCCCCAGCATTTT
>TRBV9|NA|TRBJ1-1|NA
CASSPTTGMNTEAFF
TGTGCCAGCAGCCCCACGACAGGTATGAACACTGAAGCTTTCTTT
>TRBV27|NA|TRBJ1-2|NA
CASRNLPGGTNYGYTF
TGTGCCAGCAGGAACCTTCCCGGAGGGACTAACTATGGCTACACCTTC
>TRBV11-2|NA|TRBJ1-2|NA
CASSRPGDYGYTF
TGTGCCAGCAGCCGACCGGGGGACTATGGCTACACCTTC
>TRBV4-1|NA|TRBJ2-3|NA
CASSQVPSAASTDTQYF
TGCGCCAGCAGCCAAGTACCTAGCGCAGCTAGCACAGATACGCAGTATTTT
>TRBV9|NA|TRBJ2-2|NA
CASSPPVGGGELFF
TGTGCCAGCAGCCCGCCCGTGGGGGGCGGGGAGCTGTTTTTT
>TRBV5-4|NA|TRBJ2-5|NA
CASSYQAETQYF
TGTGCCAGCAGTTACCAAGCAGAGACCCAGTACTTC
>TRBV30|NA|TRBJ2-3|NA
CAWSQDSGSTDTQYF
TGTGCCTGGAGTCAGGACAGTGGAAGCACAGATACGCAGTATTTT
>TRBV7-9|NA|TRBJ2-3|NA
CASSPYTDTQYF
TGTGCCAGCAGCCCCTACACAGATACGCAGTATTTT
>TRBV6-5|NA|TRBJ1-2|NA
CASSYRVETSNYGYTF
TGTGCCAGCAGTTACCGGGTGGAAACCTCAAACTATGGCTACACCTTC
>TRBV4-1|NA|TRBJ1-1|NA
CASSHVTGRNPEAFF
TGCGCCAGCAGCCATGTTACAGGTAGAAATCCTGAAGCTTTCTTT
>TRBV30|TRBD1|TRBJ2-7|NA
CAGRDRAWEQYF
TGTGCCGGCCGGGACAGGGCTTGGGAGCAGTACTTC
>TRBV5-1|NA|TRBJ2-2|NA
CASSPRGILTGELFF
TGCGCCAGCAGCCCAAGGGGGATTCTCACCGGGGAGCTGTTTTTT
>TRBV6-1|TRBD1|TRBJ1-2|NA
CASSSDRGYGYTF
TGTGCCAGCAGTTCCGACAGGGGCTATGGCTACACCTTC
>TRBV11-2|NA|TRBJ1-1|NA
CASSLGARTEAFF
TGTGCCAGCAGCTTAGGGGCGCGTACTGAAGCTTTCTTT
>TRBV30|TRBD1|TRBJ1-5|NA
CAWTSGTGVNQPQHF
TGTGCCTGGACTTCCGGGACAGGGGTCAATCAGCCCCAGCATTTT
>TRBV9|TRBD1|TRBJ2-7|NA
CASSVAGTGSYEQYF
TGTGCCAGCAGCGTAGCCGGGACAGGGTCCTACGAGCAGTACTTC
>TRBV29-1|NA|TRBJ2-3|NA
CSVGDIHTQYF
TGCAGCGTCGGGGACATCCATACGCAGTATTTT
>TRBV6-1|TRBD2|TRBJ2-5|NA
CASSEIAGGGETQYF
TGTGCCAGCAGTGAAATAGCGGGAGGCGGAGAGACCCAGTACTTC
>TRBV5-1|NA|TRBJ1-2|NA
CASSLDPVNYGYTF
TGCGCCAGCAGCTTGGACCCGGTGAACTATGGCTACACCTTC
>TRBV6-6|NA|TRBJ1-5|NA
CASSPRGVAQPQHF
TGTGCCAGCAGTCCACGGGGGGTGGCTCAGCCCCAGCATTTT
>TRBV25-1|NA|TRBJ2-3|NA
CASSPRSRTDTQYF
TGTGCCAGCAGTCCCCGGTCTCGCACAGATACGCAGTATTTT
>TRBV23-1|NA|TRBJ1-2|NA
CASSQTQTANYGYTF
TGCGCCAGCAGTCAAACACAGACCGCTAACTATGGCTACACCTTC
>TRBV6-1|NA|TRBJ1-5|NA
CASFEDTNQPQHF
TGTGCCAGCTTCGAAGATACTAATCAGCCCCAGCATTTT
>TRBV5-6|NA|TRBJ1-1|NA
CASSSPTGTEAFF
TGTGCCAGCAGCTCGCCCACTGGCACTGAAGCTTTCTTT
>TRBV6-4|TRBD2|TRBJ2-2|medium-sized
CASSDGRATGELFF
TGTGCCAGCAGTGACGGGAGGGCCACCGGGGAGCTGTTTTTT
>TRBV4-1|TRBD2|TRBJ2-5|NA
CASSRFKPGLAGGETQYF
TGCGCCAGCAGCCGGTTTAAGCCGGGACTAGCGGGGGGGGAGACCCAGTACTTC
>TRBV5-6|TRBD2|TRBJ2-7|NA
CASSLGRESNEQYF
TGTGCCAGCAGCTTGGGGCGGGAGAGCAACGAGCAGTACTTC
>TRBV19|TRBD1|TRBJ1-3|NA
CASSIDPTGMSSGNTIYF
TGTGCCAGTAGTATAGATCCGACAGGGATGAGCTCTGGAAACACCATATATTTT
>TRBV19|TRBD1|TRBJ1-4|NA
CASSIEGTGSQKLFF
TGTGCCAGTAGTATAGAGGGGACAGGATCTCAAAAACTGTTTTTT
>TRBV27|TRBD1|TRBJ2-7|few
CASSSDFGTGRGEQYF
TGTGCCAGCAGTTCGGACTTCGGGACAGGGAGAGGCGAGCAGTACTTC
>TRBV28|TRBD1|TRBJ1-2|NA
CASSSGTGTANYGYTF
TGTGCCAGCAGTTCCGGGACAGGTACTGCTAACTATGGCTACACCTTC
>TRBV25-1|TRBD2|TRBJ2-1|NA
CASRLTSGSNEQFF
TGTGCCAGCAGGTTAACTAGCGGGAGCAATGAGCAGTTCTTC
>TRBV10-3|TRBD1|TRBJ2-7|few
CAISEGQGYEQYF
TGTGCCATCAGTGAGGGACAGGGGTACGAGCAGTACTTC
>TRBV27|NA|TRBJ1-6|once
CASSYGSSYNSPLHF
TGTGCCAGCTCCTACGGGAGCTCCTATAATTCACCCCTCCACTTT
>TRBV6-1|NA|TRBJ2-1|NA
CASTAGGSLNEQFF
TGTGCCAGCACGGCTGGGGGCTCCCTCAATGAGCAGTTCTTC
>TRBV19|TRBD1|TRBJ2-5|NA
CASSPWTGGETQYF
TGTGCCAGTAGTCCTTGGACAGGGGGAGAGACCCAGTACTTC
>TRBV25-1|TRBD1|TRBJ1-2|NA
CASTPRDSNNYGYTF
TGTGCCAGCACCCCTCGGGACAGCAATAACTATGGCTACACCTTC
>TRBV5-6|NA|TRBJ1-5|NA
CASSLAASASGQPQHF
TGTGCCAGCAGCTTGGCCGCCAGTGCCTCGGGGCAGCCCCAGCATTTT
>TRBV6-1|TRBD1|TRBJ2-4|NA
CASSSRTGGDIQYF
TGTGCCAGCAGTTCCCGGACAGGGGGCGACATTCAGTACTTC
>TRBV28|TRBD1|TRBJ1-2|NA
CASSDGQGLYGYTF
TGTGCCAGCAGTGACGGACAGGGCCTGTATGGCTACACCTTC
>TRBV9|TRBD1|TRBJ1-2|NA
CASSVAPTGDVGYTF
TGTGCCAGCAGCGTAGCACCGACAGGGGACGTTGGCTACACCTTC
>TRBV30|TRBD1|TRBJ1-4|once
CAWSSYGPGQQNF
TGTGCCTGGAGTTCCTACGGGCCGGGACAGCAAAATTTT
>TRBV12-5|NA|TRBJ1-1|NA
CASGFPTWGAEAFF
TGTGCTAGTGGTTTCCCCACATGGGGGGCTGAAGCTTTCTTT
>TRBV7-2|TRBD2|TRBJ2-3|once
CASSFGLAGGDTQYF
TGTGCCAGCAGCTTCGGGCTAGCGGGGGGAGATACGCAGTATTTT
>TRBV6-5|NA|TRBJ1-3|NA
CASSFRAGNTIYF
TGTGCCAGCAGTTTCAGGGCGGGAAACACCATATATTTT
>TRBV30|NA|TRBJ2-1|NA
CAWSAGGEQFF
TGTGCCTGGAGTGCAGGAGGAGAGCAGTTCTTC
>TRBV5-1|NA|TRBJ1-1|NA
CASGGTLNTEAFF
TGCGCCAGCGGTGGGACATTGAACACTGAAGCTTTCTTT
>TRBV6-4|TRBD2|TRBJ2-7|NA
CASSELAGATQGQYF
TGTGCCAGCAGTGAACTAGCGGGGGCCACCCAGGGGCAGTACTTC
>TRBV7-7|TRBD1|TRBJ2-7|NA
CASSLAQGAGHEQYF
TGTGCTAGCAGCTTAGCACAGGGGGCTGGCCACGAGCAGTACTTC
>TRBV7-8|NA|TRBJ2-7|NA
CASSLGQGAAYEQYF
TGTGCCAGCAGCTTAGGGCAGGGTGCGGCGTACGAGCAGTACTTC